What follows are 9 T cell receptor beta chains derived from one specimen sequenced in a study of STAT3 mutations in large granular lymphocyte leukemia (dated by TCRdb to between 2018 and 2020). Their antigen targets remain unknown. The library was produced with the immunoSEQ multiplex PCR assay. Entries here come from immuneACCESS through TCRdb and include only in-frame sequences with V and J called. Some clones fail to appear in such tables; in the studies checked, an unresolved V gene covers under half of the shortfall, and the cause of the remainder is unknown. Across this sample there are tens of thousands of clones, with about 88% seen only once. Clones ranked in the top ten supply 0.4% to 0.5% of the sample. The full study reports these points: At least one immunodominant TCRbeta clonotype was present in every T-LGLL patient, and multiple immunodominant subclonotypes appeared in about half of the T-LGLL patients.

Sequencing was carried out using PBMCs. The source is a human donor with T large granular lymphocyte leukemia. Some clones in this sample may be carry-over from other donors' samples.

This clone was picked up one time. The V and J genes are TRBV18 and TRBJ2-3; D could derive from TRBD1 or TRBD2 (5 bases each). The V gene lost 0 bases and the J gene lost 2 bases, with 6 bases spanning the gap. This CDR3 has 14 amino acids. CDR1 is KGHSH, CDR2 LQKENI, per germline. The CDR3: CASSPPGVTDTQYF. The CDR3 DNA reads TGTGCCAGCTCACCACCGGGGGTCACAGATACGCAGTATTTT. Looking up the rest from reference TRBV18 and TRBJ2-3 gives the full variable domain: NAGVMQNPRHLVRRRGQEARLRCSPMKGHSHVYWYRQLPEEGLKFMVYLQKENIIDESGMPKERFSAEFPKEGPSILRIQQVVRGDSAAYFCASSPPGVTDTQYFGPGTRLTVL.

The CDR3 DNA sequence: TGCAGCGTTGCAGGGGTGACTGAAGCTTTCTTT. Residues: CSVAGVTEAFF. The chain couples TRBV29-1 to TRBJ1-1; perhaps TRBD1 as D (6 bases). CDR3 size: 11 residues. The V gene lost 4 bases and the J gene lost 5 bases, with 8 bases spanning the gap. Per the germline V gene, CDR1 is SQVTM and CDR2 is ANQGSEA. Supplemented by reference TRBV29-1 and TRBJ1-1, the full variable domain reads SAVISQKPSRDICQRGTSLTIQCQVDSQVTMMFWYRQQPGQSLTLIATANQGSEATYESGFVIDKFPISRPNLTFSTLTVSNMSPEDSSIYLCSVAGVTEAFFGQGTRLTVV.

This clone was picked up a small number of times. The chain joins TRBV5-1 to TRBJ2-7; D call uncertain. The CDR3 length is 14 residues. Trimming took 1 base from V and 3 from J, leaving 11 bases between them. The germline CDR1 and CDR2 sequences are SGHRS and YFSETQ. DNA of the CDR3: TGCGCCAGCAGCTTGAGTCAGACCTACTACGAGCAGTACTTC. Translation: CASSLSQTYYEQYF.

The chain has TRBV20-1 and TRBJ2-3, with a possible D match to TRBD2 (6 bases). Looked up from germline, CDR1 is DFQATT and CDR2 is SNEGSKA (reference sequence). Deletions cut 6 bases from V and 6 bases from J, with 10 bases between. The CDR3 has 11 amino acids. Here the CDR3 DNA reads TGCAGTGCCAGTGGGGGGGATACGCAGTATTTT. This gives the protein CSASGGDTQYF.

The chain employs TRBV29-1 and TRBJ2-7; possibly TRBD2 for D (5 bases). The germline V gene encodes CDR1 SQVTM and CDR2 ANQGSEA. Trimming removed 5 bases from V and 4 bases from J, with 15 bases in between. The length of the CDR3 is 13 residues. CDR3 sequence: CSVYLAGPYEQYF. The CDR3 nucleotides read TGCAGCGTTTATTTGGCGGGCCCGTACGAGCAGTACTTC.

The gene calls are TRBV4-2 and TRBJ2-1, with TRBD2 as a possible D gene (5 bases). Trimming took 0 bases from V and 9 from J, leaving 6 bases between them. The germline CDR1 and CDR2 sequences are LGHNA and YNFKEQ. The CDR3 has 12 residues. The CDR3 nucleotides are TGTGCCAGCAGCCAAGAGGGGAGTGAGCAGTTCTTC. Its translation is CASSQEGSEQFF.

CDR3 sequence reads: CASSFAGTNQPQHF. CDR3 coding DNA: TGTGCCAGCTCGTTCGCGGGGACCAATCAGCCCCAGCATTTT. The chain combines TRBV18 with TRBJ1-5; weak D call: TRBD1 (5 bases). The CDR3 runs 14 residues. The V gene's germline CDR1 is KGHSH and CDR2 LQKENI. Trimming shortened V by 6 bases and J by 3 bases, and 12 bases separated the two germline ends.

This chain links TRBV27 with TRBJ1-1; 7 nucleotides agree with TRBD1. The germline gives CDR1 MNHEY, CDR2 SMNVEV (reference sequence). V lost 6 bases, J lost 5 bases, and 6 bases stayed unmatched. The CDR3 spans 13 residues. The CDR3 region is CASSLQGQTEAFF. CDR3 sequence (DNA): TGTGCCAGCAGCTTACAGGGACAGACTGAAGCTTTCTTT.

The rearrangement uses TRBV6-5 and TRBJ2-7, with D perhaps matching TRBD2 (5 bases). In germline, CDR1 is MNHEY, CDR2 SVGAGI. This CDR3 spans 15 amino acids. Trimming shortened V by 2 bases and J by 0 bases, and 11 bases separated the two germline ends. The CDR3 loop reads CASSYAGTSSYEQYV. The CDR3 bases are TGTGCCAGCAGTTACGCTGGCACTAGCTCCTACGAGCAGTACGTC.